The sequence of this T cell receptor (beta chain) was determined in a study of technical replicates of blood from a handful of donors. Some clones are missing from TCRdb's copy, which holds only in-frame ones; the method was immunoSEQ multiplex PCR. Of 95,000 or so clones listed, approximately 95% were seen once; the top ten hold about 0.36%. Looked up from germline, CDR1 is MDHEN and CDR2 is SYDVKM. Trimming shortened V by 1 base and J by 6 bases, and 15 bases separated the two germline ends. The CDR3 covers 16 residues. The chain has TRBV28 and TRBJ1-4; no definite D call. The sample taken for sequencing was T cells isolated from PBMCs. This TCR derives from a human donor in good health. This CDR3 is CASSLYREGVDEKLFF. CDR3 coding DNA: TGTGCCAGCAGTTTATATCGGGAGGGCGTAGATGAAAAACTGTTTTTT.